One and the same sample provided the 22 T cell receptor beta chains below, sequenced in a study of cytomegalovirus exposure and HLA in healthy donors. PCR amplification relied on 60 Vbeta primers (plus 13 Jbeta primers). TCRdb keeps only in-frame clones here, not all; method: immunoSEQ multiplex PCR. The table lists fewer than 150,000 clones, around 77% of them singletons, with approximately 5% in the top ten. Material: PBMCs. These receptors came from a woman under 40 in good health and CMV-seropositive.

This chain connects TRBV11-2 to TRBJ1-1; the D is unclear. CDR3 size: 13 residues. The germline V gene has CDR1 SGHAT and CDR2 FQNNGV. With 5 bases removed from V and 1 base from J, the gap between germline ends came to 8 bases. CDR3 loop: CASSPTTNTEAFF. The CDR3 DNA is TGTGCCAGCAGCCCTACTACGAACACTGAAGCTTTCTTT.

The chain joins TRBV2 to TRBJ2-5, with 7 positions matching TRBD2. Germline loops: CDR1 SNHLY, CDR2 FYNNEI. V trimming: 8 bases; J trimming: 5 bases; junction bases outside the gene matches: 14. CDR3 length: 15 amino acids. CDR3 sequence: CASSPGTTARETQYF. The CDR3 DNA follows: TGTGCCAGCTCACCGGGGACTACCGCGAGGGAGACCCAGTACTTC.

This clone was seen a few times. The J gene is TRBJ1-1, the V gene TRBV30, with D perhaps matching TRBD1 (6 bases). CDR3 length equals 13 residues. Trimming left V 2 bases short and J 3 bases short, with 10 bases between. CDR1 and CDR2 from the germline V gene are GTSNPN and SVGIG (reference sequence). The CDR3 region has the DNA TGTGCCTGGAGTACAGGGCGAGACACTGAAGCTTTCTTT. It yields the protein CAWSTGRDTEAFF.

This clone showed up just a few times. V and J are TRBV6-5 and TRBJ2-1; 12 nucleotides align to TRBD2. From germline, CDR1 is MNHEY and CDR2 SVGAGI. J was trimmed by 7 bases and V by 0 bases; bases with no gene match: 1. The CDR3 sequence is 15 residues long. For the CDR3, the DNA is TGTGCCAGCAGTTACTCACTAGCGGGAGGTAATGAGCAGTTCTTC. Encoded protein: CASSYSLAGGNEQFF.

The chain has TRBV19 and TRBJ2-7, with D perhaps matching TRBD2 (5 bases). This CDR3 is 13 amino acids long. The germline V gene has CDR1 LNHDA and CDR2 SQIVND (reference sequence). CDR3 protein: CGNNPTRGREQYF. DNA for the CDR3: TGTGGAAACAACCCTACCCGGGGTCGGGAGCAGTACTTC.

The chain is built from TRBV10-3 and TRBJ1-5; TRBD1 agrees at 11 bases. The CDR3 is 14 amino acids. The V gene's germline CDR1 is ENHRY and CDR2 SYGVKD. V was clipped by 6 bases and J by 4 bases; unmatched bases: 2. The CDR3 DNA sequence: TGTGCCATCAGCGGACAGGGGGCAAATCAGCCCCAGCATTTT. The encoded protein is CAISGQGANQPQHF.

The chain is built from TRBV23-1 and TRBJ2-6; 9 bases are shared with TRBD2. TRBV23-1 is sorted into the ORF group, with uncertain function. V shed 8 bases, J shed 4 bases, and the junction held 21 bases outside the gene matches. The CDR3 has 20 amino acids. The CDR3 DNA sequence: TGCGCCAGCGGCTACCACGGGCTAGCGGGGAGAGCTTGGGGGGCCAACGTCCTGACTTTC. Translation: CASGYHGLAGRAWGANVLTF.

This clone has just one count. This chain joins TRBV7-2 and TRBJ1-2, with D possibly TRBD1 on 6 matching bases. The V gene's germline CDR1 is SGHTA and CDR2 FQGNSA. V was trimmed by 5 bases and J by 4 bases, leaving 11 bases between them. There are 13 residues in the CDR3. DNA for the CDR3: TGTGCCAGCAGCCTCGGGACACTCTATGGCTACACCTTC. This encodes CASSLGTLYGYTF.

The V call is TRBV27, the J call TRBJ2-7; tentatively, D is TRBD1 (6 bases). Germline CDR1 reads MNHEY; CDR2 reads SMNVEV (reference sequence). The CDR3 is 14 amino acids. V lost 3 bases and J 2 bases, leaving 11 bases between the germline ends. The DNA of the CDR3 is TGTGCCAGCAGTTTCTCAGGGGCCACCTACGAGCAGTACTTC. The encoded protein is CASSFSGATYEQYF.

This clone was seen only once. V usage is TRBV6-5 and J usage is TRBJ2-5, with 8 bases that match TRBD2. Trimming at V came to 7 bases and at J to 5 bases, leaving 9 bases not matched to a gene. The CDR3 consists of 14 residues. Germline assignment: CDR1 MNHEY and CDR2 SVGAGI. Here the CDR3 reads CASKISGEGETQYF. Here the CDR3 DNA reads TGTGCCAGCAAAATTAGCGGGGAGGGCGAGACCCAGTACTTC.

The rearrangement joins TRBV4-1 to TRBJ2-5; 12 bases align to TRBD2. V dropped 1 base and J dropped 7; count of bases not matched to a gene: 13. From germline, CDR1 is MGHRA and CDR2 YSYEKL. This CDR3 region has 18 residues. Here the CDR3 reads CASSQAWASGGAEGTQYF. For the CDR3, the DNA is TGCGCCAGCAGCCAAGCTTGGGCTAGCGGGGGGGCCGAGGGGACCCAGTACTTC.

The V and J genes are TRBV7-2 and TRBJ2-7, with 14 bases aligning to TRBD2. V shed 5 bases and J 3 bases; nucleotides not matched to a gene: 6. From germline, CDR1 is SGHTA and CDR2 FQGNSA. This CDR3 has 16 amino acids. The CDR3 sequence: CASSKGLAGVFYEQYF. In nucleotides, the CDR3 is TGTGCCAGCAGCAAGGGACTAGCGGGAGTGTTCTACGAGCAGTACTTC. Together with reference TRBV7-2 and TRBJ2-7, the CDR3 gives the full variable domain: GAGVSQSPSNKVTEKGKDVELRCDPISGHTALYWYRQSLGQGLEFLIYFQGNSAPDKSGLPSDRFSAERTGGSVSTLTIQRTQQEDSAVYLCASSKGLAGVFYEQYFGPGTRLTVT.

The chain joins TRBV5-1 to TRBJ2-2, with 12 nucleotides matching TRBD2. The ends lost 0 bases at V and 5 bases at J; junction bases unmatched: 5. CDR1 and CDR2 (germline): SGHRS, YFSETQ. The CDR3 length is 17 residues. The chain's CDR3 is CASSLGTSGVTTGELFF. CDR3 bases: TGCGCCAGCAGCTTGGGGACTAGCGGGGTAACTACCGGGGAGCTGTTTTTT. The whole variable domain, remainder taken from reference TRBV5-1 and TRBJ2-2, is KAGVTQTPRYLIKTRGQQVTLSCSPISGHRSVSWYQQTPGQGLQFLFEYFSETQRNKGNFPGRFSGRQFSNSRSEMNVSTLELGDSALYLCASSLGTSGVTTGELFFGEGSRLTVL.

This clone was recorded only once. The V and J genes are TRBV10-3 and TRBJ2-1; 12 nucleotides match TRBD2. Germline trimming cut 6 bases from V and 0 bases from J; bases unmatched to any gene: 6. This CDR3 has 17 residues. Germline loops: CDR1 ENHRY, CDR2 SYGVKD. In DNA form, the CDR3 reads TGTGCCATCAGCTTGACTAGCGGGGGAAGCTCCTACAATGAGCAGTTCTTC. Translating gives CAISLTSGGSSYNEQFF.

This clone was observed a single time. V is TRBV19 and J is TRBJ1-2; a weak D match, TRBD1 (6 bases). CDR1 is LNHDA, CDR2 SQIVND, per germline (reference sequence). The CDR3 has 12 residues. V was cut by 6 bases and J by 6 bases, with 11 bases left in between. CDR3 in amino acids: CASSHRENGYTF. The CDR3 DNA follows: TGTGCCAGTAGCCACAGGGAAAATGGCTACACCTTC.

The chain has TRBV5-6 and TRBJ2-5; D remains unclear. V gave up 0 bases and J gave up 7 bases, with 7 bases separating them. The V gene's germline CDR1 is SGHDT and CDR2 YYEEEE. The CDR3 consists of 12 residues. Written as DNA, the CDR3 is TGTGCCAGCAGCTTGGCCGGGTTGACCCAGTACTTC. It specifies CASSLAGLTQYF.

The chain carries TRBV2 and TRBJ2-1; 7 nucleotides line up with TRBD1. Losses at the gene ends were 5 bases for V and 8 bases for J; bases not matched to a gene: 3. CDR1 is SNHLY and CDR2 is FYNNEI in the germline V gene. The CDR3 has 12 amino acids. This CDR3 is CASSPTGDEQFF. The CDR3 DNA is TGTGCCAGCAGTCCAACAGGGGATGAGCAGTTCTTC.

This clone has just a few counts. The chain has TRBV18 and TRBJ2-2; tentatively, D is TRBD1 (5 bases). V lost 1 base and J lost 0, with 6 bases in between. The CDR3 extends over 15 amino acids. Germline lookup yields CDR1 KGHSH and CDR2 LQKENI. The CDR3 sequence: CASSPRTSNTGELFF. CDR3 bases: TGTGCCAGCTCACCACGGACATCGAACACCGGGGAGCTGTTTTTT.

The chain is built from TRBV29-1 and TRBJ1-1; TRBD1 matches 7 bases. This CDR3 has 11 residues. V gave up 7 bases and J gave up 8 bases; unmatched junction bases: 7. Germline values: CDR1 SQVTM, CDR2 ANQGSEA. The CDR3 loop is CSESRGQEAFF. DNA for the CDR3: TGCAGCGAGTCGAGGGGACAGGAAGCTTTCTTT. The variable domain in full, with the rest retrieved from reference TRBV29-1 and TRBJ1-1, is SAVISQKPSRDICQRGTSLTIQCQVDSQVTMMFWYRQQPGQSLTLIATANQGSEATYESGFVIDKFPISRPNLTFSTLTVSNMSPEDSSIYLCSESRGQEAFFGQGTRLTVV.

The V gene is TRBV10-3, the J gene TRBJ1-6; no firm D call. The CDR3 loop spans 12 amino acids. The germline V gene encodes CDR1 ENHRY and CDR2 SYGVKD. Trimming pared 2 bases from V and 9 bases from J, leaving 5 bases between. The CDR3 protein is CAISEGGSPLHF. CDR3 sequence (DNA): TGTGCCATCAGTGAGGGAGGTTCACCCCTCCACTTT.

The chain carries TRBV7-9 and TRBJ1-1; D unclear. The CDR3 contains 14 residues. Trimming shortened V by 4 bases and J by 0 bases, and 9 bases separated the two germline ends. Per the germline V gene, CDR1 is SEHNR and CDR2 is FQNEAQ (reference sequence). The CDR3 loop reads CASSSRFMNTEAFF. CDR3 in DNA: TGTGCCAGCAGCTCGAGATTCATGAACACTGAAGCTTTCTTT.

The chain combines TRBV15 with TRBJ1-5, with TRBD1 matching over 7 bases. Trimming at V came to 5 bases and at J to 8 bases, leaving 9 bases not matched to a gene. CDR3 length equals 14 residues. Germline CDR1 is LNHNV and CDR2 is YYDKDF (reference sequence). CDR3 nucleotide sequence: TGTGCCACCAGCTCGGGACAGCTGCTGGAGCCCCAGCATTTT. It is translated as CATSSGQLLEPQHF.